Listed here are 28 T cell receptor beta chains from one sample, sequenced in a study of regulatory T cells in long-lasting Graves disease. Through Arm-PCR of CDR3 regions and iRepertoire HTBI primers, TCR beta libraries were built. TCRdb called the multiplex PCR reads again in MiXCR, with one record for every CDR3 protein. The repertoire holds roughly 380,000 distinct CDR3 sequences, with less than 20% as singletons. The time point here: newly diagnosed GD, antithyroid drugs for less than 3 months. Extracted PBMC RNA gave rise to the TCR library. The starting material was peripheral blood mononuclear cells (PBMCs), obtained at new diagnosis, from a patient treated with antithyroid drugs. The source of these receptors is a female donor with Graves disease.

This clonotype was seen many times. The chain uses TRBV11-2 and TRBJ2-1, with 9 bases identical to TRBD2. The CDR3 extends over 15 amino acids. Trimming took 2 bases from V and 9 from J; bases not matched to a gene: 8. The germline V gene encodes CDR1 SGHAT and CDR2 FQNNGV. In nucleotides, the CDR3 is TGTGCCAGCAGCTTAAGGCGGGAGGGCCGGTCTGAGCAGTTCTTC. Protein sequence: CASSLRREGRSEQFF.

The sample holds many counts of this clonotype. The genes are TRBV27 and TRBJ2-3; unclear D gene. Germline values: CDR1 MNHEY, CDR2 SMNVEV (reference sequence). The V gene lost 9 bases and the J gene lost 0 bases, with 16 bases spanning the gap. The CDR3 loop spans 15 amino acids. In DNA form, the CDR3 reads TGTGCCAGTGGTGTCATGTCCTCGAGCACAGATACGCAGTATTTT. Amino acids: CASGVMSSSTDTQYF.

This clonotype was seen repeatedly, ten times or more. The V call is TRBV10-3, the J call TRBJ1-2; the D is unclear. This CDR3 spans 13 amino acids. Trimming left V 0 bases short and J 8 bases short, with 10 bases between. CDR1 and CDR2 from the germline V gene are ENHRY and SYGVKD. The CDR3 coding sequence is TGTGCCATCAGTGAGTCGACGGCCGCCGGCTACACCTTC. It encodes CAISESTAAGYTF.

To note about this clonotype: A much more abundant neighbour one base away suggests this may be a read error. The genes are TRBV6-2 or TRBV6-3 and TRBJ2-1; 10 bases align to TRBD2. This CDR3 contains 16 residues. CDR1 MNHEY and CDR2 SVGEGT come from the germline V gene. The CDR3 sequence: CASSSSASGGRNEQLF. Written as DNA, the CDR3 is TGTGCCAGCAGTTCCAGCGCTAGCGGGGGCCGCAATGAGCAGCTCTTC.

This clonotype was detected ten times or more. The chain combines TRBV3-1 with TRBJ2-1; 14 bases are shared with TRBD2. Trimming removed 4 bases from V and 5 bases from J; junction bases left unmatched: 7. This CDR3 has 17 amino acids. The germline V gene encodes CDR1 LGHDT and CDR2 YNNKEL (reference sequence). As DNA, the CDR3 is TGTGCCAGCAGCCCAGCCCCGGGACTAGCGGGGGACAATGAGCAGTTCTTC. It codes for CASSPAPGLAGDNEQFF.

Ten or more counts support this clonotype. The chain links TRBV29-1 to TRBJ2-1, with a tentative D call TRBD2 (6 bases). V was trimmed by 4 bases and J by 3 bases, leaving 13 bases between them. CDR1 SQVTM and CDR2 ANQGSEA come from the germline V gene. The CDR3 is made up of 14 amino acids. The CDR3 bases are TGCAGCGTTGGGCGGGACGGATACTACAATGAGCAGTTCTTC. This encodes CSVGRDGYYNEQFF.

There are many counts of this clonotype. The chain couples TRBV27 to TRBJ1-2, with D possibly TRBD1 on 5 matching bases. This CDR3 comprises 19 residues. With 3 bases removed from V and 4 bases from J, the gap between germline ends came to 27 bases. Germline CDR1 MNHEY, CDR2 SMNVEV (reference sequence). The CDR3 reads CASSLRWHSWGDGAYGYTF. In nucleotides, the CDR3 is TGTGCCAGCAGTTTGAGATGGCACTCATGGGGGGATGGAGCCTATGGCTACACCTTC.

V usage is TRBV7-9 and J usage is TRBJ1-4; D unclear. With 4 bases removed from V and 0 bases from J, the gap between germline ends came to 12 bases. Germline values: CDR1 SEHNR, CDR2 FQNEAQ (reference sequence). The CDR3 covers 16 residues. CDR3 loop: CASSSQVTSTNEKLFF. DNA of the CDR3: TGTGCCAGCAGCTCGCAGGTTACATCAACTAATGAAAAACTGTTTTTT.

The genes are TRBV4-1 and TRBJ2-5; tentative D call: TRBD2 (6 bases). This CDR3 contains 15 residues. Trimming cost V 3 bases and J 4 bases, with 15 bases left between them. Germline CDR1 and CDR2: MGHRA and YSYEKL. The CDR3 protein is CASSQSAGSGETQYF. DNA of the CDR3: TGCGCCAGCAGCCAGTCGGCCGGGAGCGGAGAGACCCAGTACTTC.

This clonotype was found many times. The chain recombines TRBV4-1 with TRBJ1-5; D remains ambiguous. Trimming took 0 bases from V and 1 from J, leaving 10 bases between them. The CDR3 extends over 16 amino acids. Looked up from germline, CDR1 is MGHRA and CDR2 is YSYEKL. CDR3 nucleotide sequence: TGCGCCAGCAGCCAAGATCTGGGCAGGAGCAATCAGCCCCAGCATTTT. Encoded protein: CASSQDLGRSNQPQHF.

The chain combines TRBV27 with TRBJ1-1; 7 bases are a match to TRBD1. CDR1 MNHEY and CDR2 SMNVEV come from the germline V gene (reference sequence). There are 18 residues in the CDR3. V shed 6 bases, J shed 8 bases, and the junction held 24 bases outside the gene matches. The CDR3 here is CASRSTGWGFSQRNEAFF. The CDR3 DNA sequence: TGTGCCAGCAGGTCGACAGGGTGGGGTTTTTCCCAACGAAACGAAGCTTTCTTT.

This clonotype was observed a handful of times. The rearrangement links TRBV25-1 to TRBJ2-7; 7 bases are shared with TRBD2. Germline V lookup: CDR1 MGHDK, CDR2 SYGVNS. There are 15 residues in the CDR3. With V trimmed by 3 bases and J by 2 bases, 7 bases remained unmatched. Here the CDR3 DNA reads TGTGCCAGCAGTGACGTGGGAGGGTTCCCCTACGAGCAGTACTTC. Its protein is CASSDVGGFPYEQYF.

The V and J genes are TRBV20-1 and TRBJ2-5; a weak D match, TRBD2 (7 bases). CDR1 and CDR2 (germline): DFQATT, SNEGSKA (reference sequence). V lost 3 bases and J 2 bases, leaving 16 bases between the germline ends. This CDR3 spans 15 amino acids. CDR3 in DNA: TGCAGTGCTAGTGGTGCAAGGGGGGGACAAGAGACCCAGTACTTC. Its translation is CSASGARGGQETQYF.

This clonotype was recorded at least ten times. This chain links TRBV5-1 with TRBJ2-2; 12 bases are a match to TRBD2. Trimming took 4 bases from V and 0 from J; bases not matched to a gene: 4. CDR1 is SGHRS and CDR2 is YFSETQ in the germline V gene. This CDR3 comprises 17 residues. As DNA, the CDR3 is TGCGCCAGCAGCACCCGGACTAGCGGGACGAACACCGGGGAGCTGTTTTTT. Translating gives CASSTRTSGTNTGELFF.

This clonotype occurred many times. J is TRBJ2-3 and V is TRBV6-2 or TRBV6-3; 8 nucleotides line up with TRBD2. CDR3 size: 16 residues. With V trimmed by 0 bases and J by 3 bases, 5 bases remained unmatched. Germline V CDR1 and CDR2: MNHEY, SVGEGT. The CDR3 region is CASSYSGGRNTDTQYF. The CDR3 DNA sequence: TGTGCCAGCAGTTACTCTGGCGGGAGGAATACAGATACGCAGTATTTT.

This clonotype has ten or more counts. This chain links TRBV12-5 with TRBJ2-7, with TRBD2 identical over 8 bases. Trimming removed 4 bases from V and 5 bases from J; junction bases left unmatched: 7. The V gene's germline CDR1 is LGHNT and CDR2 FRNRAP. This CDR3 has 14 amino acids. The CDR3 DNA sequence: TGTGCTAGTGGTTGGGCTAGCGGGCTAAACGAGCAGTACTTC. Protein sequence: CASGWASGLNEQYF.

Many counts were recorded for this clonotype. The J gene is TRBJ1-1, the V gene TRBV6-2 or TRBV6-3; D call uncertain. This CDR3 is built from 15 residues. The ends were cut back, 6 bases at V and 4 bases at J, with 18 bases in the middle. CDR1 and CDR2 from the germline V gene are MNHEY and SVGEGT. This CDR3 is CASSQTLLLTTEAFF. CDR3 DNA: TGTGCCAGCAGCCAAACCCTACTACTAACCACTGAAGCTTTCTTT.

This clonotype was counted at least ten times. The rearrangement links TRBV29-1 to TRBJ2-2, with TRBD1 identical over 8 bases. There are 17 residues in the CDR3. CDR1 and CDR2 (germline): SQVTM, ANQGSEA. Unmatched junction bases numbered 9, after V lost 0 bases and J lost 3 bases. CDR3 loop: CSVEDRHRQGYTGELFF. CDR3 nucleotide sequence: TGCAGCGTTGAAGATCGGCACCGACAGGGGTACACCGGGGAGCTGTTTTTT.

The CDR3 nucleotides read TGTGCCAGCAGCCTACGACTAGCGGGGAGCACAGATACGCAGTATTTT. As protein: CASSLRLAGSTDTQYF. V and J are TRBV13 and TRBJ2-3; 11 bases align to TRBD2. The V segment lost 5 bases and the J segment 0 bases; nucleotides outside the gene matches: 4. CDR3 length: 16 amino acids. The germline V gene has CDR1 PRHDT and CDR2 FYEKMQ (reference sequence).

This clonotype turned up a few times. V usage is TRBV12-3 or TRBV12-4 and J usage is TRBJ1-2; 10 bases fit TRBD1. Germline trimming cut 5 bases from V and 2 bases from J; bases unmatched to any gene: 2. The CDR3 sequence is 14 residues long. The CDR3 reads CASSPTGGNYGYTF. The CDR3 DNA is TGTGCCAGCAGTCCGACAGGGGGCAACTATGGCTACACCTTC.

Ten or more counts support this clonotype. V is TRBV27 and J is TRBJ2-3; 7 positions agree with TRBD1. Trimming took 4 bases from V and 0 from J; bases not matched to a gene: 10. Germline V gene sequence: CDR1 MNHEY, CDR2 SMNVEV (reference sequence). There are 17 residues in the CDR3. The CDR3 spells CASSSPGQVISTDTQYF. In DNA, the CDR3 is TGTGCCAGCAGTTCCCCCGGACAGGTGATAAGCACAGATACGCAGTATTTT.

This clonotype showed up just a few times. The rearrangement uses TRBV5-1 and TRBJ1-4; weak D call: TRBD1 (5 bases). From germline, CDR1 is SGHRS and CDR2 YFSETQ. Trimming removed 7 bases from V and 4 bases from J, with 14 bases in between. This CDR3 is 14 amino acids long. CDR3 nucleotides: TGCGCCAGCCGAGACCGACAGAATAATGAAAAACTGTTTTTT. It encodes CASRDRQNNEKLFF.

The chain combines TRBV5-6 with TRBJ1-1; perhaps TRBD1 as D (5 bases). Germline values: CDR1 SGHDT, CDR2 YYEEEE. The CDR3 contains 16 residues. V lost 1 base and J 1 base, leaving 14 bases between the germline ends. The CDR3 bases are TGTGCCAGCAGCTTGTTCCGGGGGTTGGAGAACACTGAAGCTTTCTTT. It specifies CASSLFRGLENTEAFF. Combining the CDR3 with reference TRBV5-6 and TRBJ1-1 gives the whole variable domain DAGVTQSPTHLIKTRGQQVTLRCSPKSGHDTVSWYQQALGQGPQFIFQYYEEEERQRGNFPDRFSGHQFPNYSSELNVNALLLGDSALYLCASSLFRGLENTEAFFGQGTRLTVV.

There are many counts of this clonotype. This chain joins TRBV28 and TRBJ2-7; the match to TRBD2 covers 13 bases. Germline V gene sequence: CDR1 MDHEN, CDR2 SYDVKM. The trim removed 5 bases at V and 0 bases at J, leaving 7 bases unmatched. The CDR3 length is 17 residues. The CDR3 DNA reads as TGTGCCAGCAGTCTTATACTAGCGGGAGGGAGCTCCTACGAGCAGTACTTC. Amino acids: CASSLILAGGSSYEQYF.

Worth noting for this clonotype: The junction and the germline gene differ at one end; a read error may be behind it. The V gene is TRBV11-2, the J gene TRBJ2-2; maybe TRBD2 (5 bases). Germline CDR1 is SGHAT and CDR2 is FQNNGV. The CDR3 is 14 residues long. CDR3 loop: CASSLGGNTRELFF. DNA of the CDR3: TGTGCCAGCAGCTTAGGAGGGAACACCCGGGAGCTGTTTTTT.

The chain links TRBV30 to TRBJ1-3, with D uncertain. CDR1 GTSNPN and CDR2 SVGIG come from the germline V gene (reference sequence). The CDR3 runs 16 residues. Trimming took off 0 bases at V and 5 bases at J, with 17 bases between the two ends. The CDR3 is CAWSVLDILLRNTIYF. The CDR3 nucleotides read TGTGCCTGGAGTGTACTTGATATCCTGCTGAGAAACACCATATATTTT.

The table lists this clonotype with many counts. V and J are TRBV29-1 and TRBJ2-5; 11 nucleotides agree with TRBD2. This CDR3 is built from 16 residues. Germline assignment: CDR1 SQVTM and CDR2 ANQGSEA. The V and J ends lost 4 bases and 5 bases, in that order; junction bases with no gene match: 12. The CDR3 loop is CSVGLASGRPRETQYF. The CDR3 nucleotides read TGCAGCGTTGGTCTGGCTAGCGGGAGGCCCCGGGAGACCCAGTACTTC.

There are a few counts of this clonotype. This chain links TRBV6-9 with TRBJ2-1; TRBD2 aligns across 7 bases. CDR1 is MNHGY, CDR2 SVAAGI, per germline. V shed 4 bases, J shed 1 base, and the junction held 7 bases outside the gene matches. The CDR3 length is 16 residues. The CDR3 nucleotides read TGTGCCAGCAGTTGGCGGGACGGGGGGTCCTACAATGAGCAGTTCTTC. Translating gives CASSWRDGGSYNEQFF.